This T cell receptor (beta chain) originates from a study of T cells in Graves' hyperthyroidism and ophthalmopathy (dated by TCRdb to about 2019). Context from the whole study: Peripheral blood was sampled at the time of initial diagnosis, prior to any treatment. For training and testing, the roughly 100 patients in the discovery cohort were randomly divided in a 7:3 ratio. To identify distinguishing TCR V-J signatures, a discovery cohort of 100 patients was used, comprising 40 to 45 with Graves' ophthalmopathy and approximately 57 with stable Graves' hyperthyroidism. Whether ophthalmopathy could be predicted prospectively was tested in an independent validation cohort made up of 18 to 20 hyperthyroidism patients plus 17 patients who later progressed to ophthalmopathy. After blood sampling, hyperthyroidism patients were treated with methimazole at a starting dose of 30 mg daily, and ophthalmopathy patients were treated with high-dose intravenous methylprednisolone. The paper reports TCR Vbeta CDR3 sequencing of roughly 140 peripheral blood samples: approximately 41 ophthalmopathy, some 80 hyperthyroidism and 17 progressor patients. The study also compared thyroid tissue and blood T-cell repertoires from about 6 Graves' hyperthyroidism patients.

Summary of the overall study and its limitations: In cross-validation, a model built on a 13 V-J signature told ophthalmopathy apart from stable hyperthyroidism with approximately 90% sensitivity and approximately 84% specificity, and in testing the same model reached 80%/75%. In validation, the model predicted progression to ophthalmopathy with 65% to 71% sensitivity and less than 75% specificity, a median of approximately 6.7 months before onset. Blood samples also contained most of the expanded thyroid clonotypes (frequency above 0.001), which suggests that blood repertoires may reflect thyroid immune responses. No statistical method was used to fix the sample size in advance, and group allocation was not hidden from the investigators.

In the germline V gene (reference sequence), CDR1 corresponds to LGHDT and CDR2 to YNNKEL. Inclusive of the bounding cysteine and phenylalanine, the CDR3 is 20 residues long. The entry retains the CDR3 DNA only, 60 bases that are in frame from base 1. The V end gives up 2 bases and the J end 0 bases, leaving 10 bases in the junction not matched to a gene. The TCR beta CDR3 regions were amplified from the RNA transcripts. The TCR CDR3 was subjected to a first round of RT-PCR using the HTBI primer set and the Qiagen OneStep RT-PCR kit. Libraries were constructed in a second round of multiplex PCR, after which size selection and purification were carried out. Paired-end sequencing of the libraries was performed with 100 bp reads on an Illumina HiSeq2000. On the authors' methods: SOAPnuke was used to process the raw data, removing reads that contained adapters or uncalled bases, had a mean Phred below 15, or lacked an exact match to the constant primer or identifier. High-quality paired reads were merged using COPE v1.2.5, and each unique nucleotide sequence was defined as a clonotype. Clonotypes were aligned to IMGT TRBV, TRBD and TRBJ reference segments using MiTCR v1.1. The analysis included only V-J combinations with a frequency above 0.0001, which together covered roughly 99% of the repertoires. A TCS score was defined as the ratio between F50 (clonal expansion) and ExV (chaos), using BLOSUM62-based TCRdist between CDR3 peptides within each V-J. Welch's t-statistics and random forest reduced roughly 500 V-J features to around 14, which were used in a naive Bayes classifier (R e1071). The public reads were reprocessed in TCRdb via fastp at Q25 and MiXCR, keeping in-frame beta chains. Rows matching on CDR3 protein sequence are summarized as one entry with the most common DNA and genes. TCRdb, not the authors, supplied the V and J calls. The sample profile shows about 350,000 distinct CDR3 sequences; over 11% of them were found once. The top ten clonotypes cover approximately 25% of the sample.

Remarks on this clonotype: Its antigen remains undetermined. Base qualities were left out, and no much larger clone turns up one base away.

A patient counted as having stable Graves' hyperthyroidism if no progression to ophthalmopathy occurred over 18 months of follow-up. Hyperthyroidism patients were aged 18 to 65 years and newly diagnosed, with disease duration of less than 2 months. Exclusion was applied to patients with uncontrolled infections, other autoimmune diseases, pregnancy or lactation. Clinical symptoms, serum thyroxine and TRAb, thyroid ultrasound, and orbital computed tomography formed the basis for the diagnoses. PBMCs were isolated from approximately 10 ml of fresh peripheral blood by Ficoll-Paque density gradient centrifugation. Trizol reagent was used to extract total RNA, and RNA quality was then checked on an Agilent 2100 Bioanalyzer.

The clonotype comes from a woman aged 25-40 years with Graves' hyperthyroidism. The sequencing input was blood. Recombination linked TRBV3-1 to TRBJ2-2, with TRBD2 identical over 12 junction bases. The CDR3 is CASSQSLAGGRLSNTGELFF. The DNA sequence follows: TGTGCCAGCAGCCAATCACTAGCGGGAGGCCGCCTTTCGAACACCGGGGAGCTGTTTTTT.